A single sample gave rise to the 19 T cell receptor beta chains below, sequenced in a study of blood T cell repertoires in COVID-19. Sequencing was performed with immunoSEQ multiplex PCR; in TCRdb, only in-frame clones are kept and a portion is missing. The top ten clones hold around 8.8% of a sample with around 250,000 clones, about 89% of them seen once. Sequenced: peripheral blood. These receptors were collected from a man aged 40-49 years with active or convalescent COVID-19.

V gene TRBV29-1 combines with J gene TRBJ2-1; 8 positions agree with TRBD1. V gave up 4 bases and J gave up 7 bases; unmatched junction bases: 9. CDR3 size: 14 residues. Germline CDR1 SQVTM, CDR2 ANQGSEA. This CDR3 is CSVGRGRGLNEQFF. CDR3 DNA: TGCAGCGTTGGAAGGGGCAGGGGGCTAAATGAGCAGTTCTTC.

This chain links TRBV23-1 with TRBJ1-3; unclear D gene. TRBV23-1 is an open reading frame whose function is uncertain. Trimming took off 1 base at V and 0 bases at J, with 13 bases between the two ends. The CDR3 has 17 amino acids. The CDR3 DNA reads TGCGCCAGCAGTCAATGGGCGTCCCGATACTCTGGAAACACCATATATTTT. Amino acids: CASSQWASRYSGNTIYF.

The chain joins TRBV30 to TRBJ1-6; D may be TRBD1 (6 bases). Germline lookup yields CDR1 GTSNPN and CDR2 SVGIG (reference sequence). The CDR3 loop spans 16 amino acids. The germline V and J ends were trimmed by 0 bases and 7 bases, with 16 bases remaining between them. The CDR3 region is CAWSVDATGGNSPLHF. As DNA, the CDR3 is TGTGCCTGGAGTGTAGACGCGACAGGTGGGAATTCACCCCTCCACTTT.

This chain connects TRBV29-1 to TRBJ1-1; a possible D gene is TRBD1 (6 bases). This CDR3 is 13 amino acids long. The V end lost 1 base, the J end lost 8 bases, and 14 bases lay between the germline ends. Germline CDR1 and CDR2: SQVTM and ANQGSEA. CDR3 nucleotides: TGCAGCGTTGAAGGTTCAGGGGTGACCGAAGCTTTCTTT. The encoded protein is CSVEGSGVTEAFF.

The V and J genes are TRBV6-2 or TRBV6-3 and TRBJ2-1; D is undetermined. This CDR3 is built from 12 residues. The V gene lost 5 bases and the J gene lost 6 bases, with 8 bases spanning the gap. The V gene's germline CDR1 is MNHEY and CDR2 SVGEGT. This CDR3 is CASSPPRNEQFF. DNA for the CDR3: TGTGCCAGCAGTCCCCCCCGCAATGAGCAGTTCTTC.

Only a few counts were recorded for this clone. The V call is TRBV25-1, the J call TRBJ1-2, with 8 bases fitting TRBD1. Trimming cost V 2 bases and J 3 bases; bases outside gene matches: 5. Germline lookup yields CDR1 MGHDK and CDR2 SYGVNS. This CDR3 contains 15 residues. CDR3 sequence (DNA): TGTGCCAGCAGTGAAGGGGGACAGGTCGACTATGGCTACACCTTC. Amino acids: CASSEGGQVDYGYTF.

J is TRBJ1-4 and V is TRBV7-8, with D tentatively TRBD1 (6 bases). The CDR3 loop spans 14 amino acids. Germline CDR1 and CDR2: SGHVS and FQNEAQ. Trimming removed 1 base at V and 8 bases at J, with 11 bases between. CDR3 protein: CASSLGPGDEKLFF. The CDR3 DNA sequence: TGTGCCAGCAGCTTAGGCCCAGGGGACGAAAAACTGTTTTTT. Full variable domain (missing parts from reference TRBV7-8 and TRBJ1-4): GAGVSQSPRYKVAKRGQDVALRCDPISGHVSLFWYQQALGQGPEFLTYFQNEAQLDKSGLPSDRFFAERPEGSVSTLKIQRTQQEDSAVYLCASSLGPGDEKLFFGSGTQLSVL.

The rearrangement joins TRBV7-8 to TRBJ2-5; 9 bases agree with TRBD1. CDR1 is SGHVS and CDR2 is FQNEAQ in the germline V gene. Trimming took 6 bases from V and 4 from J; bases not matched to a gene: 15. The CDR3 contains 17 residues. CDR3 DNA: TGTGCCAGCAGAGGGACAGGGACATACGGGAGTAGAGAGACCCAGTACTTC. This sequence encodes CASRGTGTYGSRETQYF.

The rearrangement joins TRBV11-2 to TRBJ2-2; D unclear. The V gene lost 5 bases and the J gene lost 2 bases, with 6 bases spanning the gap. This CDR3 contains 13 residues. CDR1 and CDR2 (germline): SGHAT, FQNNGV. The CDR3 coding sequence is TGTGCCAGCAGCCTCTACAACACCGGGGAGCTGTTTTTT. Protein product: CASSLYNTGELFF.

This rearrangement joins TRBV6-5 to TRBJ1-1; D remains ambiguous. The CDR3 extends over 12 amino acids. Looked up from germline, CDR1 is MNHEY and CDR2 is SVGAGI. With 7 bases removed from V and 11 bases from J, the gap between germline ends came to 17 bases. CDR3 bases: TGTGCCAGCACTCGAGACTCCACCGAGGCTTTCTTT. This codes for CASTRDSTEAFF.

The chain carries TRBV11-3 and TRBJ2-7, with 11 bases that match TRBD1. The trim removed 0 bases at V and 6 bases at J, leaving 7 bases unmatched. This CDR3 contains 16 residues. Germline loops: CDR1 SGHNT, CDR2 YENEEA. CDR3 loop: CASSLDWGTGGREQYF. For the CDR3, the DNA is TGTGCCAGCAGCTTAGATTGGGGGACAGGGGGTCGCGAGCAGTACTTC. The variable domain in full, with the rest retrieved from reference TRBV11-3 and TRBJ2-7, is EAGVVQSPRYKIIEKKQPVAFWCNPISGHNTLYWYLQNLGQGPELLIRYENEEAVDDSQLPKDRFSAERLKGVDSTLKIQPAELGDSAVYLCASSLDWGTGGREQYFGPGTRLTVT.

The CDR3 DNA is TGTGCCAGCAGACAACAGGGGTACGAGCAGTACTTC. This encodes CASRQQGYEQYF. The chain joins TRBV28 to TRBJ2-7; 7 bases fit TRBD1. The trim removed 6 bases at V and 4 bases at J, leaving 3 bases unmatched. The V gene's germline CDR1 is MDHEN and CDR2 SYDVKM. The CDR3 has 12 residues.

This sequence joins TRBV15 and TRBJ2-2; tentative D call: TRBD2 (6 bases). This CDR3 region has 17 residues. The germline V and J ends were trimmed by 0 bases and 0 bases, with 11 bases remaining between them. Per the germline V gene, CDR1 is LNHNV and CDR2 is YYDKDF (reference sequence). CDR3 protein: CATSRDWLASNTGELFF. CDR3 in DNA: TGTGCCACCAGCAGAGATTGGCTAGCGTCGAACACCGGGGAGCTGTTTTTT.

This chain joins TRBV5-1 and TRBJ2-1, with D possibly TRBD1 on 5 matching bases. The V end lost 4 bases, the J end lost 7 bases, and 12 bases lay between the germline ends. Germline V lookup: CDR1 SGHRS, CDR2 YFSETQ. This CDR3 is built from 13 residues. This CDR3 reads CASSPQGRNEQFF. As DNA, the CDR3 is TGCGCCAGCAGCCCCCAGGGTAGGAATGAGCAGTTCTTC.

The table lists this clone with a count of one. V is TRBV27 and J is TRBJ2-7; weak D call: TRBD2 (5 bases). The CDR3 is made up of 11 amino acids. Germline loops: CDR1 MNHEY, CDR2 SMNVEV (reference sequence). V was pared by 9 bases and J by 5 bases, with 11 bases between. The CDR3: CARREAHEQYF. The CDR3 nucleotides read TGTGCCAGGAGGGAAGCCCACGAGCAGTACTTC.

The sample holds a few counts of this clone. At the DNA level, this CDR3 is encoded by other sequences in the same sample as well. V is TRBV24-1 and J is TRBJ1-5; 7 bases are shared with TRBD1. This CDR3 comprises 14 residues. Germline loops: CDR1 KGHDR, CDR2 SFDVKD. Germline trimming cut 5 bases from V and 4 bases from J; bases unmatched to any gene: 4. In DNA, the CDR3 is TGTGCCACCAGTGGGACAGGCGGAAATCAGCCCCAGCATTTT. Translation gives CATSGTGGNQPQHF.

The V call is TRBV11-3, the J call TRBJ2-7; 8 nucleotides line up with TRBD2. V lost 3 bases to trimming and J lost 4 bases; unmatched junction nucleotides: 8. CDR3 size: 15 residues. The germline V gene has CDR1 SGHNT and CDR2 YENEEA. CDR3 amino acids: CASSFSEAGAYEQYF. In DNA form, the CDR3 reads TGTGCCAGCAGCTTCTCAGAAGCGGGAGCATACGAGCAGTACTTC.

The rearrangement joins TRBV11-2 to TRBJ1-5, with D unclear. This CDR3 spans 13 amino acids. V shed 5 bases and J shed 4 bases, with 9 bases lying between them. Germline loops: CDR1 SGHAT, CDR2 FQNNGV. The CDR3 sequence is CASSPNQNQPQHF. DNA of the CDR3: TGTGCCAGCAGCCCTAATCAAAATCAGCCCCAGCATTTT.

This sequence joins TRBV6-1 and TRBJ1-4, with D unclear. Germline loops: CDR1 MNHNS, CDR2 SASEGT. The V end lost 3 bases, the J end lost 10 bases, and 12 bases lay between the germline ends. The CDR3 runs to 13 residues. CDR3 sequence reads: CASSEQGEGKLFF. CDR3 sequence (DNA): TGTGCCAGCAGTGAGCAAGGCGAGGGAAAACTGTTTTTT.